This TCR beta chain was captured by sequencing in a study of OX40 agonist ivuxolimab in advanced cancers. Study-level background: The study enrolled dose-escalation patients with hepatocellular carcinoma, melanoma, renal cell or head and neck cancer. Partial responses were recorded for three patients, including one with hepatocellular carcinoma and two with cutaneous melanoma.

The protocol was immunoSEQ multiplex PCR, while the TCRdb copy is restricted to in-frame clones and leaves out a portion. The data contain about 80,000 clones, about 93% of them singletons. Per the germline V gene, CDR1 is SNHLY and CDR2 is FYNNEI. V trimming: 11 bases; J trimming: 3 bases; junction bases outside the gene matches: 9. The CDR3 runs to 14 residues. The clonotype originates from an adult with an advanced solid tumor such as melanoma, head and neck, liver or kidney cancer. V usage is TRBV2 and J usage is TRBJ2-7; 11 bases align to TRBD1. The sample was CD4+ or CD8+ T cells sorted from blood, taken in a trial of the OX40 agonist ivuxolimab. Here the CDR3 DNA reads TGTGCCCGCACCGGGACAGGGGGAATCTACGAGCAGTACTTC. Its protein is CARTGTGGIYEQYF. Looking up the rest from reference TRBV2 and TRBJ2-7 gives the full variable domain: EPEVTQTPSHQVTQMGQEVILRCVPISNHLYFYWYRQILGQKVEFLVSFYNNEISEKSEIFDDQFSVERPDGSNFTLKIRSTKLEDSAMYFCARTGTGGIYEQYFGPGTRLTVT.